This TCR beta chain was sequenced in a study of shared clonotypes between healthy human individuals. General study results and limits: Naive subsets generally exceeded memory subsets in estimated richness.

Sequencing was performed with immunoSEQ multiplex PCR; in TCRdb, only in-frame clones are kept and a portion is missing. The data show about 2.3 million clones, 85% to 95% seen once. CDR3 length: 16 amino acids. Trimming removed 3 bases from V and 0 bases from J, with 12 bases in between. The V gene's germline CDR1 is LNHNV and CDR2 YYDKDF (reference sequence). The healthy adult donors were HIV-negative and reported no recent acute infections or vaccinations. This clone was detected once. As yet, its antigen is unknown. The chain is built from TRBV15 and TRBJ1-3; unclear D gene. The TCR sequence derives from a man between 18 and 35 years old in good health. Some clones in this sample may be carry-over from other donors' samples. The sample was naive CD4+ T cells from PBMCs. Subset described: CD45RA+ positively selected. CDR3 amino acids: CATSSRGRNSGNTIYF. The CDR3 nucleotides are TGTGCCACCAGCAGTCGAGGGCGGAACTCTGGAAACACCATATATTTT.